Listed below are T cell receptor beta chains from one sample, sequenced in a study of CD8 T cells in Susac syndrome. TCRdb itself ran the immunoSEQ multiplex PCR reads through MiXCR, one entry per CDR3 protein. The sample yields some 180,000 distinct CDR3 sequences, about 94% seen once. Sequences were obtained from CD4+ T cells from PBMCs. The receptors originated from a human donor in good health. Both conserved end residues are part of each CDR3. D genes are given only for firm matches. Clone size, where shown, is once, few, many, or a class for clones that have expanded.

-	TRBD2	TRBJ2-3	TRBV7-9	CASSIGLAGGADTQYF	TGTGCCAGCAGCATAGGACTAGCGGGAGGGGCAGATACGCAGTATTTT
-	-	TRBJ1-5	TRBV12-3/TRBV12-4	CASSPPWDGNQPQHF	TGTGCCAGCAGTCCCCCCTGGGACGGCAATCAGCCCCAGCATTTT
-	TRBD2	TRBJ2-1	TRBV7-2	CASSSPRRRTSGVGEQFF	TGTGCCAGCAGCTCCCCCCGTAGGAGGACTAGCGGGGTGGGTGAGCAGTTCTTC
-	-	TRBJ1-4	TRBV24-1	CATSDSGVAEKLFF	TGTGCCACCAGTGATTCCGGTGTGGCTGAAAAACTGTTTTTT
-	-	TRBJ2-2	TRBV11-3	CASSFGWSGNTGELFF	TGTGCCAGCAGCTTTGGGTGGAGCGGGAACACCGGGGAGCTGTTTTTT
-	-	TRBJ2-5	TRBV5-4	CASSLGRAGQETQYF	TGTGCCAGCAGCTTGGGGAGGGCCGGACAAGAGACCCAGTACTTC
-	TRBD1	TRBJ2-5	TRBV28	CASRPRTGHETQYF	TGTGCCAGCAGACCCCGGACAGGGCACGAGACCCAGTACTTC
-	TRBD1	TRBJ1-5	TRBV2	CASKGQEAYQPQHF	TGTGCCAGCAAAGGACAGGAAGCATATCAGCCCCAGCATTTT
once	-	TRBJ1-5	TRBV6-2/TRBV6-3	CASSYFGGGNQPQHF	TGTGCCAGCAGTTACTTCGGCGGAGGCAATCAGCCCCAGCATTTT
-	TRBD2	TRBJ2-1	TRBV7-9	CASSTGTTPNEQFF	TGTGCCAGCAGCACCGGGACTACACCCAATGAGCAGTTCTTC
once	-	TRBJ2-7	TRBV12-3/TRBV12-4	CASSLGTTRYEQYF	TGTGCCAGCAGTTTAGGGACTACCCGGTACGAGCAGTACTTC
-	-	TRBJ1-2	TRBV29-1	CSVEAALGYGYTF	TGCAGCGTTGAGGCAGCCCTCGGGTATGGCTACACCTTC
-	-	TRBJ2-1	TRBV3-1	CASSQGWAGSYNEQFF	TGTGCCAGCAGCCAAGGATGGGCGGGCTCCTACAATGAGCAGTTCTTC
-	-	TRBJ2-1	TRBV28	CASSPNSNEQFF	TGTGCCAGCAGTCCAAACAGCAATGAGCAGTTCTTC
-	-	TRBJ2-7	TRBV11-2	CASSLALQETPYEQYF	TGTGCCAGCAGCTTAGCGTTACAGGAAACACCCTACGAGCAGTACTTC
once	-	TRBJ2-7	TRBV20-1	CSAASTYEQYF	TGCAGTGCAGCCTCTACCTACGAGCAGTACTTC
-	-	TRBJ1-1	TRBV20-1	CSSQGKGFEAFF	TGCAGTTCCCAGGGCAAGGGTTTTGAAGCTTTCTTT
-	TRBD1	TRBJ1-5	TRBV12-3/TRBV12-4	CASSFADRRSNQPQHF	TGTGCCAGCAGTTTCGCGGACAGGAGGAGCAATCAGCCCCAGCATTTT
-	-	TRBJ2-1	TRBV7-2	CASSLEEGSYNEQFF	TGTGCCAGCAGCTTAGAAGAAGGCTCGTACAATGAGCAGTTCTTC
-	-	TRBJ2-4	TRBV29-1	CSVGFWAGIQYF	TGCAGCGTTGGTTTCTGGGCTGGCATTCAGTACTTC
-	-	TRBJ1-2	TRBV7-9	CASSLGDGLYGYTF	TGTGCCAGCAGCTTAGGGGACGGACTCTATGGCTACACCTTC
once	-	TRBJ2-5	TRBV29-1	CSVERLKRAVETQYF	TGCAGCGTTGAACGTCTTAAGCGCGCGGTGGAGACCCAGTACTTC
-	TRBD1	TRBJ1-1	TRBV29-1	CSVHRGRLTEAFF	TGCAGCGTGCACAGGGGGCGATTAACTGAAGCTTTCTTT
-	-	TRBJ2-1	TRBV9	CASSVGTEWGSYNEQFF	TGTGCCAGCAGCGTAGGGACGGAGTGGGGGTCCTACAATGAGCAGTTCTTC
-	-	TRBJ2-7	TRBV20-1	CSATTQDLYEQYF	TGCAGTGCTACGACACAGGATCTCTACGAGCAGTACTTC
-	-	TRBJ1-5	TRBV30	CAWTGDSNQPQHF	TGTGCCTGGACAGGGGATAGCAATCAGCCCCAGCATTTT
-	-	TRBJ2-6	TRBV12-3/TRBV12-4	CASTGNSGANVLTF	TGTGCCAGCACTGGAAACTCTGGGGCCAACGTCCTGACTTTC
-	-	TRBJ1-4	TRBV4-3	CASSQVVGDGEKLFF	TGCGCCAGCAGCCAAGTAGTTGGGGATGGTGAAAAACTGTTTTTT
-	-	TRBJ1-2	TRBV20-1	CSASPGAGYTF	TGCAGTGCTTCCCCGGGGGCTGGCTACACCTTC
-	-	TRBJ2-1	TRBV2	CASSFSDNEQFF	TGTGCCAGCAGTTTCAGCGACAATGAGCAGTTCTTC
-	-	TRBJ2-4	TRBV7-2	CASSIDPVDIQYF	TGTGCCAGCAGCATAGACCCCGTGGACATTCAGTACTTC
-	TRBD1	TRBJ1-1	TRBV28	CATRPTGVSTEAFF	TGTGCCACCAGGCCCACAGGGGTGAGCACTGAAGCTTTCTTT
-	-	TRBJ2-7	TRBV20-1	CSARDFLASTTYEQYF	TGCAGTGCTAGAGATTTTTTGGCGTCGACGACCTACGAGCAGTACTTC
-	-	TRBJ1-5	TRBV20-1	CSARVSGRNNQPQHF	TGCAGTGCTAGAGTTTCCGGAAGGAACAATCAGCCCCAGCATTTT
-	-	TRBJ1-5	TRBV2	CASTAVNSNQPQHF	TGTGCCAGCACGGCAGTGAATAGCAATCAGCCCCAGCATTTT
once	-	TRBJ2-7	TRBV3-1	CASSVGLLDYEQYF	TGTGCCAGCAGCGTGGGACTTCTAGATTACGAGCAGTACTTC
once	-	TRBJ1-1	TRBV18	CASSPGGLNTEAFF	TGTGCCAGCTCACCAGGGGGCTTGAACACTGAAGCTTTCTTT
-	-	TRBJ1-2	TRBV28	CASRPNYGYTF	TGTGCCAGCAGGCCGAACTATGGCTACACCTTC
-	TRBD1	TRBJ1-5	TRBV12-3/TRBV12-4	CASSLGQGDQPQHF	TGTGCCAGCAGTTTAGGACAGGGAGATCAGCCCCAGCATTTT
-	-	TRBJ2-2	TRBV24-1	CATSGGGNTGELFF	TGTGCCACCAGTGGAGGGGGGAACACCGGGGAGCTGTTTTTT
-	-	TRBJ2-7	TRBV12-3/TRBV12-4	CASTGGAGYEQYF	TGTGCCAGCACGGGGGGCGCCGGCTACGAGCAGTACTTC
-	TRBD2	TRBJ2-5	TRBV5-1	CASSRTSGLSETQYF	TGCGCCAGCAGCCGGACTAGCGGACTCTCGGAGACCCAGTACTTC
-	TRBD1	TRBJ2-7	TRBV12-3/TRBV12-4	CASSRQGFYEQYF	TGTGCCAGCAGTCGACAGGGATTCTACGAGCAGTACTTC
few	-	TRBJ2-1	TRBV9	CASSVNREQFF	TGTGCCAGCAGCGTTAACAGGGAGCAGTTCTTC
-	TRBD2	TRBJ2-1	TRBV6-6	CASIKMAGGPYNEQFF	TGTGCCAGCATCAAAATGGCGGGAGGGCCATACAATGAGCAGTTCTTC
-	TRBD2	TRBJ2-1	TRBV30	CAWSDFLAVHPNEQFF	TGTGCCTGGAGCGACTTCCTAGCGGTTCACCCCAATGAGCAGTTCTTC